These T cell receptor beta chains were read from a single sample in a study of blood T cell repertoires in COVID-19. Some clones are missing from TCRdb's copy, which holds only in-frame ones; the method was immunoSEQ multiplex PCR. The sample has 120,000 to 150,000 clones, roughly 84% seen once. Sequenced material: PBMCs or T cells enriched from blood (not recorded which). The origin of the receptors is a woman aged 45 to 65 who had been exposed to COVID-19. Each CDR3 is given with its conserved first and last residue. D genes are given only for firm matches. Clone sizes are given selectively: once, few, many, or a class where the clone is expanded.

V,size,J,D,DNA,CDR3
TRBV19,NA,TRBJ2-7,TRBD2,TGTGCCAGTAGTGGACTAGCGGGAGCTGGCGAGCAGTACTTC,CASSGLAGAGEQYF
TRBV9,NA,TRBJ2-7,NA,TGTGCCAGCAGCGTAGGCGGCAGCAACTCCTACGAGCAGTACTTC,CASSVGGSNSYEQYF
TRBV27,NA,TRBJ1-5,NA,TGTGCCAGCAGTTTTAGAGGGGGGGTTCAGCCCCAGCATTTT,CASSFRGGVQPQHF
TRBV12-5,once,TRBJ1-3,NA,TGTGCTAGTGGTCCTAGCCTGGACAGAGGAAACACCATATATTTT,CASGPSLDRGNTIYF
TRBV6-5,NA,TRBJ2-7,TRBD2,TGTGCCAGCAAGAAAGCGGGAGTTATTTCGTCGGGGCAGTACTTC,CASKKAGVISSGQYF
TRBV6-5,NA,TRBJ1-2,NA,TGTGCCAGCAGTTCGTCAGGGGCTAACTATGGCTACACCTTC,CASSSSGANYGYTF
TRBV4-3,NA,TRBJ2-7,NA,TGCGCCAGCAGCCAAGATAACCGGGGTCCCTACGAGCAGTACTTC,CASSQDNRGPYEQYF
TRBV29-1,NA,TRBJ1-2,NA,TGCAGCGTTGGTGTGGGAGGGTATGGCTACACCTTC,CSVGVGGYGYTF
TRBV19,NA,TRBJ2-1,TRBD2,TGTGCCAGTAGCCCTATAGCGGGAGGGCTCAGGAATGAGCAGTTCTTC,CASSPIAGGLRNEQFF
TRBV5-6,NA,TRBJ2-3,NA,TGTGCCAGCAGCCAAAACAGCATCTCCACAGATACGCAGTATTTT,CASSQNSISTDTQYF
TRBV9,NA,TRBJ2-7,TRBD2,TGTGCCAGCAGCCTCCGGGTTAGCGGGGGGTTATACGAGCAGTACTTC,CASSLRVSGGLYEQYF
TRBV5-1,once,TRBJ1-4,NA,TGCGCCAGCAGCTTGGCCGCAGGGAATGAAAAACTGTTTTTT,CASSLAAGNEKLFF
TRBV6-5,NA,TRBJ2-7,TRBD1,TGTGCCAGCAGTCCCGGGACAGGGTCCTACGAGCAGTACTTC,CASSPGTGSYEQYF
TRBV7-6,NA,TRBJ2-7,TRBD1,TGTGCCAGCAGCTTAGGTCAGGCTGGGACAGGGAGAGTTCCAGTCGTCTTC,CASSLGQAGTGRVPVVF
TRBV2,NA,TRBJ1-3,NA,TGTGCCAGCAGTTCAGCCGGGACTCAAAACACCATATATTTT,CASSSAGTQNTIYF
TRBV2,NA,TRBJ1-1,NA,TGTGCCAGCAGTGAAGCGCTCTCTAGGAACACTGAAGCTTTCTTT,CASSEALSRNTEAFF
TRBV18,NA,TRBJ1-1,NA,TGTGCCAGCTCACCAGGGGCCCACACTGAAGCTTTCTTT,CASSPGAHTEAFF
TRBV6-2/TRBV6-3,NA,TRBJ2-1,TRBD2,TGTGCCAGCAGTTACTTAACTAGCGGGAGCAGAGGGAATGAGCAGTTCTTC,CASSYLTSGSRGNEQFF
TRBV9,NA,TRBJ2-1,NA,TGTGCCAGCAGCGTAGTTAGCGTTGTTTACAATGAGCAGTTCTTC,CASSVVSVVYNEQFF
TRBV27,NA,TRBJ1-5,TRBD1,TGTGCCAGCAGTTTATTTTTGGCAGGGGGATTCCGCAATCAGCCCCAGCATTTT,CASSLFLAGGFRNQPQHF
TRBV7-2,NA,TRBJ2-6,NA,TGTGCCAGCAGCCAAATTCACGGCTCTGGGGCCAACGTCCTGACTTTC,CASSQIHGSGANVLTF
TRBV5-1,NA,TRBJ1-1,TRBD1,TGCGCCAGCAGCTTGGAGGGGACAGGGGGTGGCACTGAAGCTTTCTTT,CASSLEGTGGGTEAFF
TRBV5-6,NA,TRBJ1-2,NA,TGTGCCAGCAGCCTACCTAGGGCTGGGGGGGCCTATGGCTACACCTTC,CASSLPRAGGAYGYTF
TRBV30,NA,TRBJ1-4,TRBD1,TGTGCCTGGAGTGGCCCCCGGGACAGGAAAGCAACTAATGAAAAACTGTTTTTT,CAWSGPRDRKATNEKLFF
TRBV14,NA,TRBJ1-3,TRBD1,TGTGCCAGCAGCCATCGACAGGGAAACTCTGGAAACACCATATATTTT,CASSHRQGNSGNTIYF
TRBV7-2,NA,TRBJ2-3,TRBD1,TGTGCCAGCAGCTTACTGAACAGGGGGACAGATACGCAGTATTTT,CASSLLNRGTDTQYF
TRBV24-1,NA,TRBJ2-3,TRBD1,TGTGCCACCAGTGACCGCACCGGGACAGGGGCAGATACGCAGTATTTT,CATSDRTGTGADTQYF
TRBV18,NA,TRBJ1-1,NA,TGTGCCAGCTCATTACGACCCCAGGGCACTGAAGCTTTCTTT,CASSLRPQGTEAFF
TRBV9,NA,TRBJ1-5,TRBD1,TGTGCCAGCAGCCTAGGGACAGAGAATCAGCCCCAGCATTTT,CASSLGTENQPQHF
TRBV9,few,TRBJ1-1,NA,TGTGCCAGCAGCGTACGCGCCCGGAACACTGAAGCTTTCTTT,CASSVRARNTEAFF
TRBV10-3,NA,TRBJ1-2,TRBD1,TGTGCCATCAGCGCCCAGGGGGATGGAGACTATGGCTACACCTTC,CAISAQGDGDYGYTF
TRBV2,NA,TRBJ2-3,TRBD1,TGTGCCAGCAGGGGACAGGGGGCCCGCACAGATACGCAGTATTTT,CASRGQGARTDTQYF
TRBV11-3,NA,TRBJ1-2,NA,TGTGCCAGCAGAAAAAAACAAGCGGGGTTTCAACTTAGTTGCACCTTC,CASRKKQAGFQLSCTF
TRBV4-1,NA,TRBJ1-2,NA,TGCGCCAGCAGCCAAGAAGAGCGCAGGGAGGGTGGCTACACCTTC,CASSQEERREGGYTF
TRBV5-1,NA,TRBJ2-2,TRBD1,TGCGCCAGCGGCCCAACAGGGGTCGGGGAGCTGTTTTTT,CASGPTGVGELFF
TRBV5-6,few,TRBJ1-5,NA,TGTGCCAGCAGCTTGGGGAGGGGCAATCAGCCCCAGCATTTT,CASSLGRGNQPQHF
TRBV9,NA,TRBJ2-7,TRBD1,TGTGCCAGCAGCCGGACAGGGACCTCCTCCTACGAGCAGTACTTC,CASSRTGTSSYEQYF
TRBV12-5,NA,TRBJ1-2,NA,TGTGCTAGTGTAAACTCTGGGGAGGCGTTCTATGGCTACACCTTC,CASVNSGEAFYGYTF
TRBV18,few,TRBJ2-1,NA,TGTGCCAGCTCATCGACCAGCGTCCCCCCCAACTACAATGAGCAGTTCTTC,CASSSTSVPPNYNEQFF
TRBV29-1,once,TRBJ2-5,TRBD2,TGCAGCGTCGAAGGACTAGGCCGGGAGACCCAGTACTTC,CSVEGLGRETQYF
TRBV5-1,NA,TRBJ2-7,TRBD2,TGCGCCAGCAGCTGGGGACTAGCGGGAGGCCGGCTGGGAGAGCAGTACTTC,CASSWGLAGGRLGEQYF
TRBV5-6,NA,TRBJ2-2,NA,TGTGCCAGCAGCAATTTCCTCAGGGGGAACACCGGGGAGCTGTTTTTT,CASSNFLRGNTGELFF
TRBV3-1/TRBV3-2,NA,TRBJ2-3,TRBD1,TGTGCCACTAGGGACAGGTTTACAGATACGCAGTATTTT,CATRDRFTDTQYF
TRBV5-5,NA,TRBJ2-2,NA,TGTGCCAGCAACCGAGGGGAGGTGAACACCGGGGAGCTGTTTTTT,CASNRGEVNTGELFF
TRBV6-5,NA,TRBJ1-3,NA,TGTGCCAGCAGTTCAGGATATCCTGGAAACACCATATATTTT,CASSSGYPGNTIYF
TRBV12-3/TRBV12-4,NA,TRBJ2-5,NA,TGTGCCAGCAGCCCGGTGAGAGAGACCCAGTACTTC,CASSPVRETQYF